One and the same sample provided the 28 T cell receptor beta chains below, sequenced in a study of CD8 T cells in ankylosing spondylitis. TCRdb ran MiXCR on the 5' RACE reads and lists one entry per CDR3 protein. Here the sample spans about 440,000 distinct CDR3 sequences, 17% being singletons. Study observations and caveats: Roughly 8 highly homologous variants made up a TCR beta motif that seemed to typify ankylosing spondylitis blood.

Their antigens are not known. The sequencing sample was made of blood, either unsorted or a sorted T cell fraction (not recorded which). The receptor set was obtained from a male donor with ankylosing spondylitis.

This clonotype was seen only a few times. The chain is built from TRBV24-1 and TRBJ2-5; D is unresolved. Trimming took 3 bases from V and 4 from J, leaving 23 bases between them. Germline lookup yields CDR1 KGHDR and CDR2 SFDVKD. The CDR3 loop spans 18 amino acids. DNA for the CDR3: TGTGCCACCAGTGATCGCTCCGGTTGGGCCAGAGGTAGAGAGACCCAGTACTTC. Translated, it gives CATSDRSGWARGRETQYF.

This clonotype was counted a few times. This sequence joins TRBV7-9 and TRBJ2-7; no firm D call. The CDR3 has 13 residues. V gave up 5 bases and J gave up 6 bases, with 14 bases separating them. CDR1 is SEHNR, CDR2 FQNEAQ, per germline (reference sequence). The CDR3 nucleotides read TGTGCCAGCAGCCACCTACCCCAAGGCGAGCAGTACTTC. Residues: CASSHLPQGEQYF.

There are a few counts of this clonotype. The chain has TRBV12-3 or TRBV12-4 and TRBJ2-1; D gene ambiguous. The V and J ends lost 1 base and 4 bases respectively, with 11 bases between them. The CDR3 is 15 amino acids. The CDR3 loop is CASSLVTISYNEQFF. CDR3 bases: TGTGCCAGCAGTTTAGTAACAATAAGTTACAATGAGCAGTTCTTC.

This chain connects TRBV25-1 to TRBJ1-2; D gene uncertain. V was cut by 1 base and J by 5 bases, with 11 bases left in between. Germline V gene lookup returns CDR1 MGHDK and CDR2 SYGVNS. The CDR3 runs to 14 residues. CDR3 in amino acids: CASSEFSQAYGYTF. In DNA form, the CDR3 reads TGTGCCAGCAGTGAATTTTCGCAGGCGTATGGCTACACCTTC.

The table lists this clonotype with a few counts. V gene TRBV20-1 combines with J gene TRBJ2-5; tentative D call: TRBD1 (6 bases). This CDR3 is built from 14 residues. Germline V gives CDR1 DFQATT, CDR2 SNEGSKA (reference sequence). Trimming left V 3 bases short and J 2 bases short, with 13 bases between. CDR3 nucleotide sequence: TGCAGTGCTAGGTACAGGGAACAGCAAGAGACCCAGTACTTC. This translates into CSARYREQQETQYF.

There are many counts of this clonotype. The chain has TRBV27 and TRBJ2-7, with a possible D match to TRBD1 (6 bases). Germline V gene sequence: CDR1 MNHEY, CDR2 SMNVEV (reference sequence). This CDR3 has 13 amino acids. V lost 6 bases and J 2 bases, leaving 11 bases between the germline ends. The CDR3 DNA is TGTGCCAGCAGGAATCAGGGGACCTACGAGCAGTACTTC. Protein sequence: CASRNQGTYEQYF.

This clonotype was counted ten times or more. The chain carries TRBV4-2 and TRBJ2-1, with TRBD2 matching 7 bases. Germline loops: CDR1 LGHNA, CDR2 YNFKEQ. Trimming cost V 0 bases and J 4 bases; bases outside gene matches: 9. The CDR3 sequence is 17 residues long. The CDR3 here is CASSQDGGGSVYNEQFF. The CDR3 region has the DNA TGTGCCAGCAGCCAAGATGGGGGGGGGAGCGTGTACAATGAGCAGTTCTTC.

This clonotype was picked up a small number of times. V gene TRBV3-1 combines with J gene TRBJ2-2; tentative D call: TRBD2 (6 bases). CDR3 length equals 12 residues. Looked up from germline, CDR1 is LGHDT and CDR2 is YNNKEL (reference sequence). The V end lost 4 bases, the J end lost 10 bases, and 10 bases lay between the germline ends. The CDR3 DNA sequence: TGTGCCAGCAGCCGCGGGACTCCGGAGCTGTTTTTT. Encoded protein: CASSRGTPELFF.

This clonotype was detected only a few times. The rearrangement joins TRBV5-1 to TRBJ2-1, with TRBD2 matching over 7 bases. After removal of 2 bases from V and 2 bases from J, the junction contained 4 bases not matched to a gene. The CDR3 is made up of 15 amino acids. In germline, CDR1 is SGHRS, CDR2 YFSETQ. The DNA of the CDR3 is TGCGCCAGCAGCTTCGGGGGGATTACCTACAATGAGCAGTTCTTC. Translation gives CASSFGGITYNEQFF.

This clonotype was detected once. CDR3: CSHIKREGGDTQYF. In DNA form, the CDR3 reads TGCAGTCATATTAAGCGGGAGGGGGGAGATACGCAGTATTTT. The chain couples TRBV20-1 to TRBJ2-3, with 10 nucleotides matching TRBD2. This CDR3 is 14 amino acids long. The ends lost 8 bases at V and 5 bases at J; junction bases unmatched: 10. The germline CDR1 and CDR2 sequences are DFQATT and SNEGSKA (reference sequence).

The sample holds a few counts of this clonotype. This chain links TRBV5-1 with TRBJ1-6; 7 bases are shared with TRBD1. With V trimmed by 0 bases and J by 6 bases, 6 bases remained unmatched. There are 16 residues in the CDR3. The germline V gene encodes CDR1 SGHRS and CDR2 YFSETQ. The CDR3 spells CASSLGGGAFNSPLHF. In nucleotides, the CDR3 is TGCGCCAGCAGCTTGGGAGGGGGCGCGTTTAATTCACCCCTCCACTTT. The full variable domain, its missing parts supplied by reference TRBV5-1 and TRBJ1-6, is KAGVTQTPRYLIKTRGQQVTLSCSPISGHRSVSWYQQTPGQGLQFLFEYFSETQRNKGNFPGRFSGRQFSNSRSEMNVSTLELGDSALYLCASSLGGGAFNSPLHFGNGTRLTVT.

This clonotype was seen only a few times. The V and J genes are TRBV20-1 and TRBJ2-1, with D possibly TRBD2 on 5 matching bases. Trimming removed 3 bases from V and 6 bases from J, with 12 bases in between. CDR3 length: 13 amino acids. Germline V CDR1 and CDR2: DFQATT, SNEGSKA (reference sequence). This CDR3 reads CSARTGFGNEQFF. The CDR3 bases are TGCAGTGCTAGGACGGGATTTGGCAATGAGCAGTTCTTC.

This clonotype came up a few times. The rearrangement joins TRBV7-8 to TRBJ2-7; 10 positions agree with TRBD2. Per the germline V gene, CDR1 is SGHVS and CDR2 is FQNEAQ. The CDR3 loop spans 13 amino acids. V lost 3 bases and J lost 6; bases outside the gene matches: 2. The CDR3 bases are TGTGCCAGCAGCTTCCCTAGCGGGAGCGAGCAGTACTTC. It specifies CASSFPSGSEQYF.

The chain is built from TRBV18 and TRBJ2-5; D gene ambiguous. V shed 1 base and J shed 3 bases, with 12 bases lying between them. The CDR3 runs to 15 residues. Looked up from germline, CDR1 is KGHSH and CDR2 is LQKENI. The CDR3 region is CASSPRYSLEETQYF. In nucleotides, the CDR3 is TGTGCCAGCTCACCACGCTATAGTTTGGAAGAGACCCAGTACTTC.

This clonotype has just a few counts. This rearrangement joins TRBV5-1 to TRBJ2-7, with a tentative D call TRBD1 (6 bases). The CDR3 has 13 residues. Trimming stripped 4 bases from V and 6 bases from J, with 14 bases between. Looked up from germline, CDR1 is SGHRS and CDR2 is YFSETQ. Here the CDR3 DNA reads TGCGCCAGCAGCCCAGGGGTCCGTACCGAGCAGTACTTC. Amino acid sequence: CASSPGVRTEQYF. Complete variable domain (other parts from reference TRBV5-1 and TRBJ2-7): KAGVTQTPRYLIKTRGQQVTLSCSPISGHRSVSWYQQTPGQGLQFLFEYFSETQRNKGNFPGRFSGRQFSNSRSEMNVSTLELGDSALYLCASSPGVRTEQYFGPGTRLTVT.

This chain connects TRBV20-1 to TRBJ2-5, with 10 bases that match TRBD2. This CDR3 comprises 15 residues. Trimming took 0 bases from V and 1 from J; bases not matched to a gene: 2. The germline gives CDR1 DFQATT, CDR2 SNEGSKA (reference sequence). This chain's CDR3 is CSARDPSGSQETQYF. In DNA, the CDR3 is TGCAGTGCTAGAGATCCTAGCGGGAGCCAAGAGACCCAGTACTTC.

The chain uses TRBV29-1 and TRBJ2-3; 10 bases agree with TRBD1. The CDR3 contains 12 residues. After removal of 7 bases from V and 3 bases from J, the junction contained 1 base not matched to a gene. Germline CDR1 is SQVTM and CDR2 is ANQGSEA. In nucleotides, the CDR3 is TGCAGCGCGGGACAGGGGACAGATACGCAGTATTTT. Translation: CSAGQGTDTQYF.

This clonotype was observed a handful of times. The J gene is TRBJ2-1, the V gene TRBV20-1; TRBD2 aligns across 8 bases. Germline CDR1 and CDR2: DFQATT and SNEGSKA (reference sequence). V shed 0 bases and J 3 bases; nucleotides not matched to a gene: 7. This CDR3 spans 16 amino acids. Here the CDR3 DNA reads TGCAGTGCTAGAGATGCGGGGGGAAGAGACTACAATGAGCAGTTCTTC. Translating gives CSARDAGGRDYNEQFF.

This chain joins TRBV4-2 and TRBJ2-5; 14 bases map to TRBD2. Trimming cost V 1 base and J 4 bases; bases outside gene matches: 5. Germline lookup yields CDR1 LGHNA and CDR2 YNFKEQ. CDR3 size: 17 residues. The DNA for the CDR3 is TGTGCCAGCAGCCAAGGGACTAGCGGGGGGACCCCAGAGACCCAGTACTTC. Residues: CASSQGTSGGTPETQYF.

This clonotype has a handful of counts. The CDR3 loop is CSAPRGAGGPLIEQFF. Written as DNA, the CDR3 is TGCAGTGCTCCTAGGGGGGCGGGAGGGCCTCTAATTGAGCAGTTCTTC. The V call is TRBV20-1, the J call TRBJ2-1; 9 bases align to TRBD2. The V gene's germline CDR1 is DFQATT and CDR2 SNEGSKA (reference sequence). V was clipped by 5 bases and J by 9 bases; unmatched bases: 17. The CDR3 is made up of 16 amino acids.

This clonotype has only a few counts. One junction end does not reproduce the germline sequence, and a read error may be involved. J is TRBJ2-2 and V is TRBV12-3 or TRBV12-4, with TRBD2 matching over 8 bases. There are 15 residues in the CDR3. CDR3 residues: CASSPPGGGTEELFF. The CDR3 DNA is TGTGCCAGCAGTCCCCCGGGGGGGGGGACCGAGGAGCTGTTTTTT.

This chain joins TRBV5-1 and TRBJ2-3; tentative D call: TRBD1 (5 bases). Looked up from germline, CDR1 is SGHRS and CDR2 is YFSETQ. The CDR3 contains 15 residues. Trimming removed 0 bases from V and 4 bases from J, with 12 bases in between. The CDR3: CASSLGDVGADTQYF. The CDR3, as DNA: TGCGCCAGCAGCTTGGGGGATGTAGGGGCAGATACGCAGTATTTT.

As DNA, the CDR3 is TGTGCCAGCAGTTATAGGGAGGTCAACTATGGCTACACCTTC. Translated: CASSYREVNYGYTF. The chain recombines TRBV6-5 with TRBJ1-2; D not resolved. The CDR3 covers 14 residues. Germline CDR1 MNHEY, CDR2 SVGAGI. Trimming pared 3 bases from V and 2 bases from J, leaving 10 bases between.

DNA of the CDR3: TGTGCCAGCAGCTTACCGCGCATCGGGAGCGGGGATACGCAGTATTTT. The encoded protein is CASSLPRIGSGDTQYF. The rearrangement uses TRBV7-2 and TRBJ2-3; TRBD2 might be the D (6 bases). The germline gives CDR1 SGHTA, CDR2 FQGNSA. This CDR3 comprises 16 residues. Deletions cut 2 bases from V and 6 bases from J, with 18 bases between.

This clonotype was seen a few times. This rearrangement joins TRBV5-1 to TRBJ2-6; the match to TRBD1 covers 8 bases. The CDR3 is made up of 16 amino acids. V shed 4 bases, J shed 1 base, and the junction held 4 bases outside the gene matches. CDR1 SGHRS and CDR2 YFSETQ come from the germline V gene. CDR3 nucleotide sequence: TGCGCCAGCAGCGGACAGGGTGGGTCTGGGGCCAACGTCCTGACTTTC. Protein: CASSGQGGSGANVLTF.

This clonotype was observed many times. V usage is TRBV5-1 and J usage is TRBJ2-1; 7 bases map to TRBD2. The CDR3 extends over 17 amino acids. The V gene end was trimmed by 4 bases and the J gene end by 5 bases; junction bases not matched to a gene: 15. The V gene's germline CDR1 is SGHRS and CDR2 YFSETQ. The CDR3 coding sequence is TGCGCCAGCAGCCGCGAACCCCCGGGAGCGGGGAACAATGAGCAGTTCTTC. Amino acids: CASSREPPGAGNNEQFF.

V is TRBV9 and J is TRBJ2-7; no firm D call. The CDR3 contains 14 residues. The V and J ends lost 4 bases and 6 bases respectively, with 17 bases between them. Germline CDR1 is SGDLS and CDR2 is YYNGEE. CDR3 coding DNA: TGTGCCAGCAGCCCCCGCATTTTGTCGGGCGAGCAGTACTTC. Its protein is CASSPRILSGEQYF.

This clonotype was seen a handful of times. The chain couples TRBV27 to TRBJ1-4; D is ambiguous. The CDR3 contains 17 residues. Germline CDR1 reads MNHEY; CDR2 reads SMNVEV (reference sequence). Trimming pared 3 bases from V and 2 bases from J, leaving 16 bases between. The CDR3 DNA follows: TGTGCCAGCAGTTTGGGTGGAGGGAGGGCCACTAATGAAAAACTGTTTTTT. It specifies CASSLGGGRATNEKLFF.